This TCR beta chain was captured in a study of metastatic and nonmetastatic thyroid tumors. Study as a whole: Peripheral blood and tumor or nodule samples from malignant and benign thyroid patients were compared. Regarding the study as a whole: Reports indicated that malignant thyroid tumors showed significantly higher TCR beta diversity than benign nodules did, in blood and tumor.

Among the patients, none had received any treatment before thyroid surgery. V gave up 1 base and J gave up 1 base, with 8 bases separating them. Germline V gene sequence: CDR1 SGHTA, CDR2 FQGTGA. CDR3 length: 16 amino acids. In the source study's methods: What underpinned the distant-metastasis classifier for papillary thyroid cancer was the set of CDR3 differences across clinicopathological groups. TCRdb used MiXCR to call clones anew from the PCR reads. The V and J calls shown here were made by TCRdb, not taken from the authors' results. The sample consists of over 70,000 clones, around 19% of them appearing once. Remarks on this clone: What it binds is unknown.

The clonotype comes from a female donor with papillary thyroid cancer or a benign thyroid nodule (not recorded which). Some clones in this sample may be carry-over from other donors' samples. Material: blood. This rearrangement joins TRBV7-3 to TRBJ2-6; the D is unclear. The CDR3 nucleotides read TGTGCCAGCAGCTTAAGTATCGGTTCTGGGGCCAACGTCCTGACTTTC. It codes for CASSLSIGSGANVLTF.